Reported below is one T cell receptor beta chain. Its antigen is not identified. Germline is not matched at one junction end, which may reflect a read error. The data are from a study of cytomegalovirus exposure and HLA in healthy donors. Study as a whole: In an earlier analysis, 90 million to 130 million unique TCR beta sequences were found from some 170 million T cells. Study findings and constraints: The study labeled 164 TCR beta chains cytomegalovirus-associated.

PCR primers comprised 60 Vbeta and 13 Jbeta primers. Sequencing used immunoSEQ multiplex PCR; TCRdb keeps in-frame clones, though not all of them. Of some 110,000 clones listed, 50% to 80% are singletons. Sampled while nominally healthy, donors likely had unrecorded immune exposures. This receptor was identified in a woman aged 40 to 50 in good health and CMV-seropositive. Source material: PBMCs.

In nucleotides, the CDR3 is TGTGCCAGCAACTTAGGACAGGGGGATGGCTACACCTTC. Encoded protein: CASNLGQGDGYTF. The chain recombines TRBV7-9 with TRBJ1-2, with 10 positions matching TRBD1. This CDR3 has 13 amino acids. CDR1 and CDR2 (germline): SEHNR, FQNEAQ (reference sequence).